One TCR beta chain is described in this entry. Ten or more counts support this clonotype. There is no known antigen for this receptor. Per-nucleotide qualities are absent, and no much larger clonotype sits a single base away. TCRdb names Illumina HiSeq 1500 as the instrument used. Using fastp trimming at Q25 and MiXCR clonotype assembly, TCRdb reanalyzed the public sequencing data and kept in-frame beta chains. Entries that share a CDR3 protein sequence are merged under the most common genes and DNA. This sample holds tens of thousands of distinct CDR3 sequences; about 4% were observed only once. Clones ranked in the top ten supply around 21% of the sample. From its cysteine to its phenylalanine, the CDR3 spans 13 amino acids. The only DNA kept is the CDR3, 39 bases in frame from the first base. Trimming takes 5 bases from V and 3 bases from J, and the germline ends sit 10 bases apart. CDR1 and CDR2 (SGHTA, FQGNSA) derive from the germline V gene.

This specimen comes from a study of T cell repertoires in cytomegalovirus infection (dated 2019 in TCRdb). Regarding the study in general: Because public TCR beta signatures pointed to carriage of CMV infection together with the matching HLA type, the HLA type of each donor mattered for the analysis. The paper as a whole reports these results and caveats: The ex vivo response was dominated by HLA-C-restricted CMV-specific TCR beta clonotypes, which also provided the single most frequent clonotype in two of eight donors. Cumulative frequency of public TCR beta family members discriminated carriers of CMV infection plus the relevant HLA type in this cohort and an independent 352-donor cohort.

Specimen: PBMCs. The sequence is built from TRBV7-2 and TRBJ2-5, with the D gene too uncertain to name. The origin of this receptor is a human donor in good health (CMV status not recorded). Some clones in this sample may be carry-over from other donors' samples. The CDR3 amino acid sequence is: CASSLRAEETQYF. The DNA sequence is as follows: TGTGCCAGCAGCCTCCGGGCGGAAGAGACCCAGTACTTC.